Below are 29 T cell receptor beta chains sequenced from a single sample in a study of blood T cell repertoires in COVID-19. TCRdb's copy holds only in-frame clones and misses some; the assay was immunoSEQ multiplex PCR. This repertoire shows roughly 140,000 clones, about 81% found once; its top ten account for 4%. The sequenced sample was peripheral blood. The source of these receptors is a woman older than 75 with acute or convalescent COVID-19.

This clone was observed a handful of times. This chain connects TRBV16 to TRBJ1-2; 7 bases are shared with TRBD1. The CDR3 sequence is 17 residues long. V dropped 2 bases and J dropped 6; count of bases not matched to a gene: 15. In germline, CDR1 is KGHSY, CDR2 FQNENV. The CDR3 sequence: CASSQTPEGASRDGYTF. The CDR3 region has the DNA TGTGCCAGCAGCCAAACCCCCGAGGGGGCGTCAAGGGATGGCTACACCTTC.

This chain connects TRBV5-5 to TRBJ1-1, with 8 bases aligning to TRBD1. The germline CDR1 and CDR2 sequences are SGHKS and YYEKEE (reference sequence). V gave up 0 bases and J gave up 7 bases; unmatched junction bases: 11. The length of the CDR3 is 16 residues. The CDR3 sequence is CASSLVRGLGWGEAFF. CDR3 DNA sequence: TGTGCCAGCAGCTTGGTCAGGGGGCTGGGTTGGGGTGAAGCTTTCTTT.

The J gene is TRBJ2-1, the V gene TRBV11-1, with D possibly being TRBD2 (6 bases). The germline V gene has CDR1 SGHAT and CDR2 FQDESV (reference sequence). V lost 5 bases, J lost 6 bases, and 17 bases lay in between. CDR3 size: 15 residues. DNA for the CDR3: TGTGCCAGCAGCCCTTCAGGGAGGCGGGCCAATGAGCAGTTCTTC. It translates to CASSPSGRRANEQFF.

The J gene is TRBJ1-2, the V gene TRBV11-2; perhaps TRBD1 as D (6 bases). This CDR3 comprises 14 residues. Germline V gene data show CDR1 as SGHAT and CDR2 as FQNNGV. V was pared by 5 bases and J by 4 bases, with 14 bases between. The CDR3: CASSGLQGSYGYTF. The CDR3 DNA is TGTGCCAGCAGCGGCCTTCAGGGGTCCTATGGCTACACCTTC.

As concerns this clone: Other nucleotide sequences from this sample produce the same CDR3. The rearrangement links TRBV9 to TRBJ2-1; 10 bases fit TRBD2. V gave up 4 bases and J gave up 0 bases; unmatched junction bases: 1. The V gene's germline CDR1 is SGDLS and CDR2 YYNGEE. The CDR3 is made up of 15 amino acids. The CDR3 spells CASSSSGGSYNEQFF. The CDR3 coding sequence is TGTGCCAGCAGCTCTAGCGGGGGCTCCTACAATGAGCAGTTCTTC.

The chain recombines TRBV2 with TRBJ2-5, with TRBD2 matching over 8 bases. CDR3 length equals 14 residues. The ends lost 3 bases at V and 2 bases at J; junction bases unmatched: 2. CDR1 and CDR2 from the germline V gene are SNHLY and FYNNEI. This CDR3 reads CASSERGAQETQYF. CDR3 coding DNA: TGTGCCAGCAGTGAGCGGGGGGCTCAAGAGACCCAGTACTTC.

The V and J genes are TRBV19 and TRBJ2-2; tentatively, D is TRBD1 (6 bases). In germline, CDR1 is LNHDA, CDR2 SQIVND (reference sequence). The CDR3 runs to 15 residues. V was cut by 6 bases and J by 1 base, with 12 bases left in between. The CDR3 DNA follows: TGTGCCAGTAGGGTCACAGGGCTGAACACCGGGGAGCTGTTTTTT. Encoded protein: CASRVTGLNTGELFF.

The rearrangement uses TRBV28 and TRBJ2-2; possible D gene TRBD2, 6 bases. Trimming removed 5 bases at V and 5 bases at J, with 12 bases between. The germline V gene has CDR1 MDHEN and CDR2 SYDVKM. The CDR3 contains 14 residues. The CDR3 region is CASSIVTSTGELFF. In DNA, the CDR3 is TGTGCCAGCAGTATCGTGACTAGTACCGGGGAGCTGTTTTTT.

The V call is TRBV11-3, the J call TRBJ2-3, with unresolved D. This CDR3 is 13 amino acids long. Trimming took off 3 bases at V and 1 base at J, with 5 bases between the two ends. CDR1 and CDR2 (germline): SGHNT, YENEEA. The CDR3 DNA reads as TGTGCCAGCAGCTTCCTAGGCACAGATACGCAGTATTTT. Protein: CASSFLGTDTQYF.

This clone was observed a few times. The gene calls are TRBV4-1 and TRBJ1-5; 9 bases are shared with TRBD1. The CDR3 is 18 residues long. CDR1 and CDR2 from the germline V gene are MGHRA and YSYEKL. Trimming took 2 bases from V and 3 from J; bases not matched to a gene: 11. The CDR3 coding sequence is TGCGCCAGCAGCCAACAGATTCTGGGACAGGGTATCAATCAGCCCCAGCATTTT. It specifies CASSQQILGQGINQPQHF.

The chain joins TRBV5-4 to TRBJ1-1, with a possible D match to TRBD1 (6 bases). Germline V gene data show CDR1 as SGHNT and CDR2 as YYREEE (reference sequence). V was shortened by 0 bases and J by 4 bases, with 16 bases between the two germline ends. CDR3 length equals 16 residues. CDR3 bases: TGTGCCAGCAGCTTGGAGGGCAGGGGTCGGGTCACTGAAGCTTTCTTT. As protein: CASSLEGRGRVTEAFF.

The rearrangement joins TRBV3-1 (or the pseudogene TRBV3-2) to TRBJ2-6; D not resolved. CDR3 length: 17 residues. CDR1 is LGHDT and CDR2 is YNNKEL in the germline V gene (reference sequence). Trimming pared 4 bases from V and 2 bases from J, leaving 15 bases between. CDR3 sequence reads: CASSPVARNPGANVLTF. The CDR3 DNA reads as TGTGCCAGCAGCCCCGTGGCGAGGAACCCTGGGGCCAACGTCCTGACTTTC.

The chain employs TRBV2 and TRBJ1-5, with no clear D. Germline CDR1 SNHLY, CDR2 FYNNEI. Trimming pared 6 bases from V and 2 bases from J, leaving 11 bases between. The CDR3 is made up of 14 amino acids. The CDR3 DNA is TGTGCCAGCAGCGCGGTGGCAGGCAATCAGCCCCAGCATTTT. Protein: CASSAVAGNQPQHF. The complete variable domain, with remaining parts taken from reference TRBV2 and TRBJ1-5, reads EPEVTQTPSHQVTQMGQEVILRCVPISNHLYFYWYRQILGQKVEFLVSFYNNEISEKSEIFDDQFSVERPDGSNFTLKIRSTKLEDSAMYFCASSAVAGNQPQHFGDGTRLSIL.

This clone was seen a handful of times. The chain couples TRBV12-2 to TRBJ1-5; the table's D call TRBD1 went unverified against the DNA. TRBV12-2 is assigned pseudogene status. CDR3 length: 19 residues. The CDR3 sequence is CASRFRGRRDIYSNQPQHF. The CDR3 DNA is TGTGCAAGTCGCTTCAGGGGGCGGAGAGATATTTATAGCAATCAGCCCCAGCATTTT.

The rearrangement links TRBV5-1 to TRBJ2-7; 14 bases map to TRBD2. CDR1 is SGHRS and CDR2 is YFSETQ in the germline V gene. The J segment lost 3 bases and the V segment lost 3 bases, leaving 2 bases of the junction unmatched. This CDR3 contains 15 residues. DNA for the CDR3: TGCGCCAGCAGCTCCGGACTAGCGGGGGGCTACGAGCAGTACTTC. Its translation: CASSSGLAGGYEQYF. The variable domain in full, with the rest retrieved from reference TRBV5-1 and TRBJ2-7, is KAGVTQTPRYLIKTRGQQVTLSCSPISGHRSVSWYQQTPGQGLQFLFEYFSETQRNKGNFPGRFSGRQFSNSRSEMNVSTLELGDSALYLCASSSGLAGGYEQYFGPGTRLTVT.

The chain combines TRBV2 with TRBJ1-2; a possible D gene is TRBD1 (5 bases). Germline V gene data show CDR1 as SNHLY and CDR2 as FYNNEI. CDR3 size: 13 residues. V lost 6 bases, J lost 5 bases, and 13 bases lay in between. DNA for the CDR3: TGTGCCAGCAGCCCCGGGGGGTATTATGGCTACACCTTC. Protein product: CASSPGGYYGYTF.

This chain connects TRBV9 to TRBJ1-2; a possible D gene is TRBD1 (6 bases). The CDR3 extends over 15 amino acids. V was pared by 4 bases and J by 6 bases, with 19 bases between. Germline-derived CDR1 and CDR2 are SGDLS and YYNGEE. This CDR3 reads CASSLTGFSGNGYTF. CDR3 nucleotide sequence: TGTGCCAGCAGCCTTACAGGGTTTTCGGGTAATGGCTACACCTTC.

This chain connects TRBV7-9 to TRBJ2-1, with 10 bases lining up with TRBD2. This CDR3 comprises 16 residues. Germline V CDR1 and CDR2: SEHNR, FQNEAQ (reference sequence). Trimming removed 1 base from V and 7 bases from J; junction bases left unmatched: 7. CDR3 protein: CASSLGSSGSGNEQFF. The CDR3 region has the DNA TGTGCCAGCAGCTTAGGTTCTAGCGGGAGCGGAAATGAGCAGTTCTTC.

CDR3 sequence: CASSIRAGGNNEQFF. The CDR3 nucleotides read TGTGCCAGCAGCATACGCGCGGGAGGGAACAATGAGCAGTTCTTC. V is TRBV5-6 and J is TRBJ2-1; 9 positions agree with TRBD2. The germline gives CDR1 SGHDT, CDR2 YYEEEE. CDR3 size: 15 residues. The V segment lost 4 bases and the J segment 5 bases; nucleotides outside the gene matches: 7.

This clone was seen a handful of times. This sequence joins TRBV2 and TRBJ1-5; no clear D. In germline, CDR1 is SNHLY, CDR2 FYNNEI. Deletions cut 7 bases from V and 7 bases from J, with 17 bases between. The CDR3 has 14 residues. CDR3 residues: CASIGGNRGQPQHF. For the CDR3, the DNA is TGTGCCAGCATCGGAGGGAATCGTGGCCAGCCCCAGCATTTT.

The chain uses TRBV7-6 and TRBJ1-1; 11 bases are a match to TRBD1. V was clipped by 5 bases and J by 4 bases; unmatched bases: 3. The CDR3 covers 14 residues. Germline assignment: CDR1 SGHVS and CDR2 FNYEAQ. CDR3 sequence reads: CASSRDRGTTEAFF. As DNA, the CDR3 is TGTGCCAGCAGCCGGGACAGGGGGACCACTGAAGCTTTCTTT. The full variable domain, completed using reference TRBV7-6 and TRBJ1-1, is GAGVSQSPRYKVTKRGQDVALRCDPISGHVSLYWYRQALGQGPEFLTYFNYEAQQDKSGLPNDRFSAERPEGSISTLTIQRTEQRDSAMYRCASSRDRGTTEAFFGQGTRLTVV.

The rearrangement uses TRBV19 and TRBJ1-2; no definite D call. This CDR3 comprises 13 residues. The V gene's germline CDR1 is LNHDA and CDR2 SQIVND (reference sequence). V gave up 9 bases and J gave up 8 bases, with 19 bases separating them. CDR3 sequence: CASKEPLGAGYTF. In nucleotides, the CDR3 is TGTGCCAGCAAGGAGCCTTTGGGTGCCGGCTACACCTTC.

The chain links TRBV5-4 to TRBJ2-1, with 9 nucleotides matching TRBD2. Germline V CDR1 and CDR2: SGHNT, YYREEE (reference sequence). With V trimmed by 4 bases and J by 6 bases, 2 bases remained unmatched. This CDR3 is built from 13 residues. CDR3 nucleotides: TGTGCCAGCAGCAAAGCGGGAGGCAATGAGCAGTTCTTC. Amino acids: CASSKAGGNEQFF.

For the CDR3, the DNA is TGTGCCAGCAGTCCCAGGGGCGCTCGCGGTAGAGAAAAACTGTTTTTT. This sequence encodes CASSPRGARGREKLFF. The chain uses TRBV7-2 and TRBJ1-4; TRBD1 is a possible D gene (6 bases). This CDR3 is built from 16 residues. Trimming stripped 6 bases from V and 8 bases from J, with 22 bases between. Germline V gene sequence: CDR1 SGHTA, CDR2 FQGNSA.

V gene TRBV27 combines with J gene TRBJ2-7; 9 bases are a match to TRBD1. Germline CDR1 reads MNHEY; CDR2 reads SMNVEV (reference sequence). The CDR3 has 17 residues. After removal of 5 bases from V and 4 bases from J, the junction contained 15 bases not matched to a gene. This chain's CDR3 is CASSRTPGTGIQYEQYF. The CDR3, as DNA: TGTGCCAGCAGTCGGACCCCCGGGACAGGGATACAGTACGAGCAGTACTTC.

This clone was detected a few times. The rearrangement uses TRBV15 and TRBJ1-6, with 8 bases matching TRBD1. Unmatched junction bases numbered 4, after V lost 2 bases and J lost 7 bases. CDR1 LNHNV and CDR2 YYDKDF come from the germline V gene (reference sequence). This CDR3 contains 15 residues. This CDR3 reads CATSRRRGRNSPLHF. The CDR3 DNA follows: TGTGCCACCAGCAGACGCAGGGGGCGGAATTCACCCCTCCACTTT.

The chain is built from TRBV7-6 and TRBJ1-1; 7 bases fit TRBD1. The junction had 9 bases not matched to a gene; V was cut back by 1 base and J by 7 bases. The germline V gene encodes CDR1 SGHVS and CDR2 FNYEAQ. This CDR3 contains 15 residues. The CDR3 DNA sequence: TGTGCCAGCAGCTTAGGGCAGGGGGAGACGTTTGAAGCTTTCTTT. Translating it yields CASSLGQGETFEAFF.

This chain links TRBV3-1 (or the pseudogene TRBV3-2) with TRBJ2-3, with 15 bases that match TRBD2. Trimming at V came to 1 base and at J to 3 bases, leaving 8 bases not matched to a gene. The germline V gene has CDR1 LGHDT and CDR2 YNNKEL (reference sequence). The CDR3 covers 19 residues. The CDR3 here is CASSQAWTSGRGRTDTQYF. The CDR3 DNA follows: TGTGCCAGCAGCCAAGCCTGGACTAGCGGGAGGGGAAGGACAGATACGCAGTATTTT.

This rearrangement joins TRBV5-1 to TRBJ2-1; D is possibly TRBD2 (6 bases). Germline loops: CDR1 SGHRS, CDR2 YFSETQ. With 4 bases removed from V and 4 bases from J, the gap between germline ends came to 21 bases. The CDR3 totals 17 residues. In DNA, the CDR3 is TGCGCCAGCAGCCTATCACACTCAGGGACTGTTTACAATGAGCAGTTCTTC. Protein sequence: CASSLSHSGTVYNEQFF.